Each of the 31 T cell receptor beta chains below was sequenced from the same sample in a study of memory CD4+ T cells and cytomegalovirus serostatus. The sort gate was single viable CD3+CD4+CD8-CD45RO+ cells for memory CD4+ T cells. Clones were sequenced by immunoSEQ multiplex PCR, and TCRdb holds only the in-frame ones, with some missing. The sample records 45,000 to 55,000 clones, around 77% being singletons. What was sequenced was memory CD4+ T cells from blood. Receptor source: an adult in good health and CMV-seronegative.

V is TRBV2 and J is TRBJ2-7, with D uncertain. V shed 4 bases and J shed 3 bases, with 13 bases lying between them. Germline CDR1 reads SNHLY; CDR2 reads FYNNEI. The CDR3 sequence is 14 residues long. CDR3 in amino acids: CASSARFGLYEQYF. CDR3 bases: TGTGCCAGCAGTGCCCGATTTGGGCTCTACGAGCAGTACTTC.

This rearrangement joins TRBV15 to TRBJ2-7; the D gene is possibly TRBD1 (5 bases). Per germline, CDR1 LNHNV and CDR2 YYDKDF (reference sequence). The germline V and J ends were trimmed by 0 bases and 7 bases, with 19 bases remaining between them. CDR3 length: 16 amino acids. The chain's CDR3 is CATSRDRGDSWTEQYF. DNA of the CDR3: TGTGCCACCAGCAGAGATAGGGGCGACAGTTGGACAGAGCAGTACTTC.

V is TRBV28 and J is TRBJ2-7; 7 bases fit TRBD2. The CDR3 spans 15 residues. J gave up 3 bases and V 6 bases, and 11 bases lay outside the gene matches. Per the germline V gene, CDR1 is MDHEN and CDR2 is SYDVKM. The CDR3 reads CASSPPGAGNYEQYF. The DNA of the CDR3 is TGTGCCAGCAGCCCCCCCGGAGCGGGAAACTACGAGCAGTACTTC.

CDR3 sequence: CASSLYGTEVSRGYTF. The DNA for the CDR3 is TGTGCCAGCAGTTTATATGGAACCGAGGTATCTAGGGGCTACACCTTC. V usage is TRBV28 and J usage is TRBJ1-2; D remains unclear. CDR3 length: 16 residues. V dropped 1 base and J dropped 8 bases, with 20 bases sitting between them. The germline CDR1 and CDR2 sequences are MDHEN and SYDVKM.

By its share, this clone is medium-sized. The rearrangement uses TRBV5-4 and TRBJ1-4; 7 bases align to TRBD1. Unmatched junction bases numbered 7, after V lost 4 bases and J lost 7 bases. This CDR3 comprises 14 residues. Germline V gene data show CDR1 as SGHNT and CDR2 as YYREEE (reference sequence). CDR3 nucleotides: TGTGCCAGCAGCCACGACAGGGAAGGTGAAAAACTGTTTTTT. Translated: CASSHDREGEKLFF.

V usage is TRBV4-2 and J usage is TRBJ2-7; 9 positions match TRBD1. The germline CDR1 and CDR2 sequences are LGHNA and YNFKEQ. The CDR3 contains 15 residues. J was trimmed by 6 bases and V by 0 bases; bases with no gene match: 6. CDR3 region: CASSQEEGTGIEQYF. As DNA, the CDR3 is TGTGCCAGCAGCCAAGAAGAGGGGACAGGGATCGAGCAGTACTTC.

The chain carries TRBV4-3 and TRBJ1-3; D is unclear. The germline V gene has CDR1 LGHNA and CDR2 YSLEER. Deletions cut 0 bases from V and 0 bases from J, with 9 bases between. The CDR3 has 16 residues. The CDR3 DNA reads as TGCGCCAGCAGCCAAGAGGCCAGCCTCTCTGGAAACACCATATATTTT. Protein product: CASSQEASLSGNTIYF.

This clone was observed a few times. This chain uses TRBV7-9 with TRBJ1-1; D gene unclear. This CDR3 is 12 amino acids long. The germline V gene has CDR1 SEHNR and CDR2 FQNEAQ (reference sequence). V shed 4 bases and J shed 8 bases, with 11 bases lying between them. The CDR3 DNA follows: TGTGCCAGCAGCTACGGAACTGGGGAAGCTTTCTTT. This encodes CASSYGTGEAFF.

The V call is TRBV19, the J call TRBJ1-1; TRBD1 agrees at 10 bases. The trim removed 6 bases at V and 12 bases at J, leaving 7 bases unmatched. The CDR3 extends over 12 amino acids. The germline V gene has CDR1 LNHDA and CDR2 SQIVND (reference sequence). CDR3 nucleotides: TGTGCCAGTAGCCATTGGGACAGGGGAACTTTCTTT. Translated, it gives CASSHWDRGTFF.

The chain links TRBV9 to TRBJ1-1; TRBD1 might be the D (5 bases). Germline V gene data show CDR1 as SGDLS and CDR2 as YYNGEE. CDR3 length equals 16 residues. Deletions cut 0 bases from V and 4 bases from J, with 16 bases between. The CDR3 spells CASSVGIGASGTEAFF. CDR3 nucleotide sequence: TGTGCCAGCAGCGTAGGGATAGGGGCGAGCGGCACTGAAGCTTTCTTT.

V is TRBV6-1 and J is TRBJ1-2; D call uncertain. The V end lost 2 bases, the J end lost 8 bases, and 15 bases lay between the germline ends. Germline-derived CDR1 and CDR2 are MNHNS and SASEGT. The CDR3 sequence is 14 residues long. As DNA, the CDR3 is TGTGCCAGCAGTGAACGGGCAGATCGTCGCGGCTACACCTTC. This sequence encodes CASSERADRRGYTF.

The chain has TRBV4-2 and TRBJ2-1; 11 positions match TRBD2. The CDR3 spans 16 residues. Germline trimming cut 4 bases from V and 7 bases from J; bases unmatched to any gene: 9. Germline assignment: CDR1 LGHNA and CDR2 YNFKEQ. CDR3 amino acids: CASSRGSGGAPNEQFF. DNA of the CDR3: TGTGCCAGCAGCCGGGGTAGCGGGGGGGCCCCTAATGAGCAGTTCTTC.

The count of this clone is one. The rearrangement links TRBV21-1 to TRBJ1-2; the table's TRBD1 call for D was not verified on the DNA. TRBV21-1 is shown as a pseudogene. The CDR3 contains 14 residues. The CDR3 DNA reads TGTGCCAGCAGCAAAGCAACAGGGGTCTATGGCTACACCTTC. Translated: CASSKATGVYGYTF.

Only one count was recorded for this clone. The gene calls are TRBV30 and TRBJ2-2; D is ambiguous. The germline V gene has CDR1 GTSNPN and CDR2 SVGIG (reference sequence). Deletions cut 2 bases from V and 6 bases from J, with 13 bases between. This CDR3 comprises 14 residues. The CDR3 DNA sequence: TGTGCCTGGAGTTCTACAGTGGGTCCCGGGGAGCTGTTTTTT. Its translation: CAWSSTVGPGELFF. The full variable domain, rest sourced from reference TRBV30 and TRBJ2-2, is SQTIHQWPATLVQPVGSPLSLECTVEGTSNPNLYWYRQAAGRGLQLLFYSVGIGQISSEVPQNLSASRPQDRQFILSSKKLLLSDSGFYLCAWSSTVGPGELFFGEGSRLTVL.

The rearrangement joins TRBV7-6 to TRBJ2-1; 9 positions match TRBD2. CDR1 is SGHVS, CDR2 FNYEAQ, per germline. Trimming took 2 bases from V and 9 from J; bases not matched to a gene: 8. This CDR3 is 15 amino acids long. CDR3 DNA sequence: TGTGCCAGCAGCTTATCCCCTAGCGGGAAAGGTGAGCAGTTCTTC. Amino acids: CASSLSPSGKGEQFF.

This clone is termed medium-sized. V usage is TRBV5-1 and J usage is TRBJ1-5, with D hard to call. From germline, CDR1 is SGHRS and CDR2 YFSETQ. The CDR3 is 15 amino acids. V lost 0 bases to trimming and J lost 4 bases, with 11 bases between them. The CDR3 bases are TGCGCCAGCAGCTTGGTGCCAGGCGTGAATCAGCCCCAGCATTTT. Amino acid sequence: CASSLVPGVNQPQHF.

CDR3 loop: CASSEQGARYNEQFF. The CDR3 DNA reads TGTGCCAGCAGTGAACAGGGGGCGCGGTACAATGAGCAGTTCTTC. The V and J genes are TRBV28 and TRBJ2-1, with TRBD1 matching over 9 bases. With 5 bases clipped from V and 4 bases from J, the junction kept 6 bases outside the gene matches. Germline V gene lookup returns CDR1 MDHEN and CDR2 SYDVKM. The CDR3 runs to 15 residues.

The CDR3 loop is CATWTGTGTGETQYF. The CDR3 DNA reads as TGCGCCACCTGGACCGGGACAGGGACGGGAGAGACCCAGTACTTC. The chain combines TRBV5-1 with TRBJ2-5; 9 bases are a match to TRBD1. V trimming: 9 bases; J trimming: 4 bases; junction bases outside the gene matches: 13. The CDR3 spans 15 residues. Germline CDR1 is SGHRS and CDR2 is YFSETQ. Filled out from reference TRBV5-1 and TRBJ2-5, the complete variable domain reads KAGVTQTPRYLIKTRGQQVTLSCSPISGHRSVSWYQQTPGQGLQFLFEYFSETQRNKGNFPGRFSGRQFSNSRSEMNVSTLELGDSALYLCATWTGTGTGETQYFGPGTRLLVL.

This sequence joins TRBV4-2 and TRBJ1-2, with 7 bases lining up with TRBD1. Germline lookup yields CDR1 LGHNA and CDR2 YNFKEQ. V trimming: 4 bases; J trimming: 8 bases; junction bases outside the gene matches: 13. CDR3 size: 15 residues. The CDR3 bases are TGTGCCAGCAGCCCGAGAAGGGGGCTGAGTTGGGGCTACACCTTC. Its protein is CASSPRRGLSWGYTF.

This chain uses TRBV2 with TRBJ2-7; tentative D call: TRBD2 (7 bases). The germline V gene has CDR1 SNHLY and CDR2 FYNNEI. Trimming removed 2 bases from V and 4 bases from J, with 18 bases in between. This CDR3 has 16 residues. CDR3 coding DNA: TGTGCCAGCAGTGAACCCCAAGGGGGGGTCGGGTACGAGCAGTACTTC. Translating gives CASSEPQGGVGYEQYF.

V is TRBV28 and J is TRBJ2-7; D possibly uses TRBD1 or TRBD2 (5 bases each). Germline values: CDR1 MDHEN, CDR2 SYDVKM. This CDR3 has 15 amino acids. The V gene lost 5 bases and the J gene lost 2 bases, with 16 bases spanning the gap. The CDR3 region is CASSQPGRVTYEQYF. CDR3 DNA: TGTGCCAGCAGTCAACCGGGACGCGTAACCTACGAGCAGTACTTC.

The rearrangement links TRBV2 to TRBJ1-2; D is ambiguous. This CDR3 comprises 14 residues. Trimming removed 1 base at V and 1 base at J, with 7 bases between. Germline V gene lookup returns CDR1 SNHLY and CDR2 FYNNEI. The CDR3, as DNA: TGTGCCAGCAGTGAAGGCGGCCTTAACTATGGCTACACCTTC. Its protein product is CASSEGGLNYGYTF.

The V gene is TRBV5-1, the J gene TRBJ1-1; D is perhaps TRBD1 (5 bases). The CDR3 covers 16 residues. In germline, CDR1 is SGHRS, CDR2 YFSETQ. V dropped 4 bases and J dropped 0 bases, with 16 bases sitting between them. CDR3 nucleotide sequence: TGCGCCAGCAGCCCCTGGGGGGACGGTATGAACACTGAAGCTTTCTTT. Translated: CASSPWGDGMNTEAFF. Drawing the rest from reference TRBV5-1 and TRBJ1-1, the complete variable domain is KAGVTQTPRYLIKTRGQQVTLSCSPISGHRSVSWYQQTPGQGLQFLFEYFSETQRNKGNFPGRFSGRQFSNSRSEMNVSTLELGDSALYLCASSPWGDGMNTEAFFGQGTRLTVV.

The rearrangement joins TRBV19 to TRBJ1-2; no clear D gene. The CDR3 is 15 amino acids. Trimming left V 5 bases short and J 3 bases short, with 16 bases between. From germline, CDR1 is LNHDA and CDR2 SQIVND (reference sequence). As DNA, the CDR3 is TGTGCCAGTAGTCCATCGACCCTATGGGACTATGGCTACACCTTC. As protein: CASSPSTLWDYGYTF.

The rearrangement joins TRBV4-1 to TRBJ1-5; D uncertain. The V gene's germline CDR1 is MGHRA and CDR2 YSYEKL. V was clipped by 2 bases and J by 2 bases, with 16 bases between them. CDR3 length: 17 amino acids. CDR3 coding DNA: TGCGCCAGCAGCCAATTTGCAGTGGAAGAGGGCAATCAGCCCCAGCATTTT. Its translation: CASSQFAVEEGNQPQHF.

This clone was recorded a few times. The J gene is TRBJ1-2, the V gene TRBV19, with D possibly matching TRBD1 (6 bases). Germline V gene lookup returns CDR1 LNHDA and CDR2 SQIVND (reference sequence). Trimming shortened V by 0 bases and J by 2 bases, and 10 bases separated the two germline ends. The CDR3 contains 15 residues. CDR3 bases: TGTGCCAGTAGTATAGAGTGGGGGCCAAACTATGGCTACACCTTC. As protein: CASSIEWGPNYGYTF.

The chain is built from TRBV5-1 and TRBJ2-2; D perhaps matches TRBD2 (6 bases). The CDR3 is 15 amino acids. CDR1 and CDR2 (germline): SGHRS, YFSETQ. Trimming cost V 1 base and J 4 bases, with 11 bases left between them. The CDR3 protein is CASSLSRGLTGELFF. The CDR3 bases are TGCGCCAGCAGCTTGTCGCGGGGACTCACCGGGGAGCTGTTTTTT.

The genes are TRBV28 and TRBJ2-3, with TRBD2 matching over 8 bases. Germline loops: CDR1 MDHEN, CDR2 SYDVKM. The CDR3 consists of 16 residues. The junction had 11 bases not matched to a gene; V was cut back by 6 bases and J by 3 bases. Written as DNA, the CDR3 is TGTGCCAGCAGCCCCCCGGGGGGGCGGGGGACAGATACGCAGTATTTT. Its protein product is CASSPPGGRGTDTQYF.

The chain is built from TRBV15 and TRBJ2-1; no definite D call. CDR1 and CDR2 from the germline V gene are LNHNV and YYDKDF (reference sequence). The CDR3 totals 15 residues. Trimming took 0 bases from V and 6 from J, leaving 12 bases between them. CDR3 loop: CATSRDRWLSNEQFF. The CDR3, as DNA: TGTGCCACCAGCAGAGATCGGTGGTTATCCAATGAGCAGTTCTTC.

The gene calls are TRBV6-1 and TRBJ2-7; D gene ambiguous. The V gene lost 2 bases and the J gene lost 0 bases, with 14 bases spanning the gap. CDR3 length: 16 amino acids. The germline gives CDR1 MNHNS, CDR2 SASEGT. CDR3 sequence (DNA): TGTGCCAGCAGTGAACGTGTTGACACAATCTCCTACGAGCAGTACTTC. Protein sequence: CASSERVDTISYEQYF.

V usage is TRBV7-8 and J usage is TRBJ1-3; D gene ambiguous. This CDR3 contains 14 residues. Germline V lookup: CDR1 SGHVS, CDR2 FQNEAQ. The V end lost 0 bases, the J end lost 4 bases, and 7 bases lay between the germline ends. Here the CDR3 reads CASSLATKGNTIYF. As DNA, the CDR3 is TGTGCCAGCAGCTTAGCGACTAAAGGAAACACCATATATTTT. The full variable domain, its missing parts supplied by reference TRBV7-8 and TRBJ1-3, is GAGVSQSPRYKVAKRGQDVALRCDPISGHVSLFWYQQALGQGPEFLTYFQNEAQLDKSGLPSDRFFAERPEGSVSTLKIQRTQQEDSAVYLCASSLATKGNTIYFGEGSWLTVV.